A single sample is the source of the 15 T cell receptor beta chains below, sequenced in a study of T cell responses to AZD1222 COVID-19 vaccine. Sequencing was performed with immunoSEQ multiplex PCR; in TCRdb, only in-frame clones are kept and a portion is missing. The sample shows about 110,000 clones, over 90% of them seen only once. Sequenced here: peripheral blood, sampled 28 days after the second AZD1222 dose. These receptor sequences come from an adult who received the AZD1222 COVID-19 vaccine.

The chain joins TRBV21-1 to TRBJ2-7; the D call TRBD2 from the table was never checked on the DNA. TRBV21-1 is noted as a pseudogene. The CDR3 has 13 residues. DNA for the CDR3: TGTGCCAGCAGCATTTCACCCGCGTCCGAGCAGTACTTC. The encoded protein is CASSISPASEQYF.

The J gene is TRBJ2-2, the V gene TRBV6-5; possibly TRBD1 or TRBD2 for D (6 bases each). Germline CDR1 and CDR2: MNHEY and SVGAGI. CDR3 length: 15 amino acids. V shed 6 bases and J shed 0 bases, with 11 bases lying between them. The CDR3 DNA reads TGTGCCAGCAGCGCGGGACAACCGAACACCGGGGAGCTGTTTTTT. Encoded protein: CASSAGQPNTGELFF.

The chain combines TRBV5-1 with TRBJ2-5; a possible D gene is TRBD1 (5 bases). The germline gives CDR1 SGHRS, CDR2 YFSETQ. CDR3 length equals 16 residues. Trimming stripped 4 bases from V and 1 base from J, with 17 bases between. For the CDR3, the DNA is TGCGCCAGCAGCCCCCCCGGAACAGGAGCCCAAGAGACCCAGTACTTC. Translating it yields CASSPPGTGAQETQYF.

This clone was seen just once. The chain couples TRBV20-1 to TRBJ1-2; 7 nucleotides line up with TRBD1. Germline V gene sequence: CDR1 DFQATT, CDR2 SNEGSKA (reference sequence). V dropped 3 bases and J dropped 2; count of bases not matched to a gene: 12. CDR3 size: 16 residues. CDR3 in amino acids: CSASRSAGGRNYGYTF. CDR3 coding DNA: TGCAGTGCTAGTAGGTCTGCAGGGGGGAGGAACTATGGCTACACCTTC.

This clone was seen only once. The rearrangement joins TRBV27 to TRBJ2-7; tentatively, D is TRBD2 (5 bases). The CDR3 has 14 residues. Germline CDR1 MNHEY, CDR2 SMNVEV (reference sequence). The V gene lost 4 bases and the J gene lost 4 bases, with 14 bases spanning the gap. Here the CDR3 DNA reads TGTGCCAGCAGTTGGGCTAGCCGAGAATACGAGCAGTACTTC. Protein product: CASSWASREYEQYF.

CDR3 in amino acids: CASSAGTGNYGYTF. CDR3 nucleotide sequence: TGTGCCAGCAGCGCCGGGACAGGGAACTATGGCTACACCTTC. The V gene is TRBV7-8, the J gene TRBJ1-2; 9 bases agree with TRBD1. Germline trimming cut 5 bases from V and 2 bases from J; bases unmatched to any gene: 3. CDR1 SGHVS and CDR2 FQNEAQ come from the germline V gene. The CDR3 extends over 14 amino acids.

The CDR3 is CASSLERSYNSPLHF. The CDR3, as DNA: TGTGCCAGCAGCTTAGAAAGGTCGTATAATTCACCCCTCCACTTT. V is TRBV7-8 and J is TRBJ1-6; D gene unclear. The CDR3 runs to 15 residues. Germline lookup yields CDR1 SGHVS and CDR2 FQNEAQ. The germline V and J ends were trimmed by 1 base and 4 bases, with 8 bases remaining between them.

V is TRBV5-1 and J is TRBJ2-3, with 13 bases that match TRBD2. CDR3 size: 16 residues. Germline CDR1 SGHRS, CDR2 YFSETQ. With 3 bases clipped from V and 4 bases from J, the junction kept 5 bases outside the gene matches. CDR3 amino acids: CASSWGTSGTPDTQYF. The CDR3, as DNA: TGCGCCAGCAGCTGGGGGACTAGCGGGACCCCAGATACGCAGTATTTT.

The chain employs TRBV5-1 and TRBJ2-7, with 9 bases matching TRBD1. Trimming took 3 bases from V and 1 from J; bases not matched to a gene: 5. Germline CDR1 SGHRS, CDR2 YFSETQ. This CDR3 region has 15 residues. CDR3 sequence (DNA): TGCGCCAGCAGCTGGGGGACAGGGAGTTCCTACGAGCAGTACTTC. Protein: CASSWGTGSSYEQYF.

This chain uses TRBV18 with TRBJ2-1; a possible D gene is TRBD2 (6 bases). The length of the CDR3 is 16 residues. Germline V CDR1 and CDR2: KGHSH, LQKENI. With 2 bases removed from V and 4 bases from J, the gap between germline ends came to 15 bases. The CDR3 coding sequence is TGTGCCAGCTCACCAGCTGCGGGGAAAACTTACAATGAGCAGTTCTTC. Amino acids: CASSPAAGKTYNEQFF. Full variable domain (missing parts from reference TRBV18 and TRBJ2-1): NAGVMQNPRHLVRRRGQEARLRCSPMKGHSHVYWYRQLPEEGLKFMVYLQKENIIDESGMPKERFSAEFPKEGPSILRIQQVVRGDSAAYFCASSPAAGKTYNEQFFGPGTRLTVL.

The chain has TRBV30 and TRBJ1-3, with D unresolved. CDR1 and CDR2 (germline): GTSNPN, SVGIG (reference sequence). The CDR3 consists of 14 residues. Trimming removed 3 bases at V and 0 bases at J, with 9 bases between. Written as DNA, the CDR3 is TGTGCCTGGAGAGAGCTATACTCTGGAAACACCATATATTTT. Its translation: CAWRELYSGNTIYF. Using reference TRBV30 and TRBJ1-3 for the parts outside the CDR3, the full variable domain is SQTIHQWPATLVQPVGSPLSLECTVEGTSNPNLYWYRQAAGRGLQLLFYSVGIGQISSEVPQNLSASRPQDRQFILSSKKLLLSDSGFYLCAWRELYSGNTIYFGEGSWLTVV.

CDR3 region: CASSQEAGGLYEQYF. As DNA, the CDR3 is TGCGCCAGCAGCCAAGAGGCGGGTGGTTTGTACGAGCAGTACTTC. V and J are TRBV4-1 and TRBJ2-7, with D possibly being TRBD2 (5 bases). Per the germline V gene, CDR1 is MGHRA and CDR2 is YSYEKL. V lost 0 bases to trimming and J lost 4 bases, with 13 bases between them. The CDR3 runs 15 residues.

This sequence joins TRBV7-6 and TRBJ1-6, with 8 nucleotides matching TRBD1. The germline V gene encodes CDR1 SGHVS and CDR2 FNYEAQ. The J segment lost 7 bases and the V segment lost 1 base, leaving 9 bases of the junction unmatched. The CDR3 has 17 residues. DNA of the CDR3: TGTGCCAGCAGCTTAGGGGGTCAGGGGGCAGGGAATTCACCCCTCCACTTT. It is translated as CASSLGGQGAGNSPLHF.

In this sample, this clone turned up a few times. The V and J genes are TRBV4-2 and TRBJ1-3; weak D call: TRBD1 (5 bases). V was clipped by 1 base and J by 2 bases, with 21 bases between them. The germline gives CDR1 LGHNA, CDR2 YNFKEQ. The CDR3 has 19 residues. The CDR3 protein is CASSQGINIDSLPGNTIYF. The CDR3 coding sequence is TGTGCCAGCAGCCAAGGAATTAACATTGACAGCCTCCCTGGAAACACCATATATTTT.

The chain recombines TRBV7-9 with TRBJ2-5, with no clear D. The CDR3 spans 11 residues. V was shortened by 11 bases and J by 5 bases, with 12 bases between the two germline ends. Germline V gives CDR1 SEHNR, CDR2 FQNEAQ (reference sequence). The CDR3 spells CAAGGWETQYF. CDR3 in DNA: TGTGCCGCAGGTGGTTGGGAGACCCAGTACTTC.